This TCR beta chain stems from a study of cytomegalovirus exposure and HLA in healthy donors. V lost 3 bases and J lost 2; bases outside the gene matches: 9. Germline CDR1 is SGDLS and CDR2 is YYNGEE. This CDR3 spans 16 amino acids. Profiling relied on immunoSEQ multiplex PCR, and the TCRdb table lists in-frame clones only, not all of them. The sample has about 56,000 clones; about 92% are singletons. This clone has only one observation. The antigen is not known. Study-level points and caveats: The tendency of first-cohort TCR clusters to co-occur in the roughly 130 validation repertoires emerged from a later analysis. A few of the chains that were CMV-associated were confirmed in vitro to be specific for CMV antigens.

The TCR comes from a woman aged 18-29 years in good health and CMV-seropositive. Sequencing input: PBMCs. The chain has TRBV9 and TRBJ2-3; TRBD2 matches 7 bases. The CDR3 bases are TGTGCCAGCAGCGGCGATAAAGGGACTAACACAGATACGCAGTATTTT. Translating it yields CASSGDKGTNTDTQYF.